This record looks at one TCR beta chain sequence and its context. Its antigen is as yet unknown. As the library was built, unique molecular identifiers were attached to individual cDNA molecules. In the authors' methods: A per-sample median of roughly 96,000 TCRs was observed, with a range of about 23,224 to 690,600. TCRdb itself ran the RACE reads through MiXCR, one entry per CDR3 protein. Clone size and V and J calls follow TCRdb, not the original study. The sample contains fewer than 500,000 distinct CDR3 sequences, 4.8% of which appear only once. Time point here: patch test 1, 2 weeks after DPC sensitization. Treatment of the sample: therapeutic diphenylcyclopropenone sensitization with weekly scalp DPC. This entry comes from a study of human T cells and chemical hapten exposure. Study-level information: Small pooled library volume differences mainly caused per-sample TCR yield variation. Study findings and constraints: Higher patch test scores went with higher counts of PT1 expanded TCRs.

The CDR3 extends over 15 amino acids. V was clipped by 2 bases and J by 0 bases, with 9 bases between them. The V gene's germline CDR1 is MDHEN and CDR2 SYDVKM. The sequencing used whole blood, collected in connection with sensitization to the hapten diphenylcyclopropenone (DPC). The sequence was obtained from a woman in her 50s with alopecia areata. Some clones in this sample may be carry-over from other donors' samples. The V gene is TRBV28, the J gene TRBJ2-3; no clear D gene. DNA for the CDR3: TGTGCCAGCAGTTTAGCGACACCTAGCACAGATACGCAGTATTTT. It encodes CASSLATPSTDTQYF.